These 3 T cell receptor beta chains were all obtained from the same sample, sequenced in a study of metastatic and nonmetastatic thyroid tumors. Patients were all untreated before their thyroid surgery. TCRdb redid the clone calls on the PCR reads using MiXCR. The sample includes several thousand clones, 25% to 30% of them seen just once. Input material: tumor tissue. These receptors originate from a female donor with papillary thyroid cancer or a benign thyroid nodule (not recorded which). Some clones in this sample may be carry-over from other donors' samples.

This clone is large (0.1 to 1%) by share. The chain recombines TRBV28 with TRBJ2-1, with D hard to call. V gave up 8 bases and J gave up 4 bases, with 12 bases separating them. The germline CDR1 and CDR2 sequences are MDHEN and SYDVKM. The CDR3 runs 13 residues. The CDR3 nucleotides read TGTGCCAGCTTTAGAGACGGGTACAATGAGCAGTTCTTC. This translates into CASFRDGYNEQFF.

This clone is labeled as medium-sized. The rearrangement uses TRBV5-5 and TRBJ2-7, with 7 positions matching TRBD2. V dropped 2 bases and J dropped 7; count of bases not matched to a gene: 3. The CDR3 contains 12 residues. Germline V CDR1 and CDR2: SGHKS, YYEKEE (reference sequence). Here the CDR3 reads CASSFGGVEQYF. The CDR3, as DNA: TGTGCCAGCAGCTTTGGGGGGGTTGAGCAGTACTTC.

This clone was detected a few times. This chain joins TRBV6-2 or TRBV6-3 and TRBJ2-1; D is uncertain. Germline CDR1 MNHEY, CDR2 SVGEGT. The CDR3 totals 15 residues. Trimming removed 2 bases at V and 2 bases at J, with 10 bases between. This CDR3 is CASSYGDTAYNEQFF. In DNA form, the CDR3 reads TGTGCCAGCAGTTACGGAGACACAGCCTACAATGAGCAGTTCTTC.